The text below deals with one T cell receptor beta chain. Antigen unknown. This entry is derived from a study of identical twins. TCRdb reprocessed the 5' RACE reads via MiXCR and lists one record per CDR3 protein. In the table there are fewer than 250,000 distinct CDR3 sequences, 7.5% of which are singletons. Study-wide points: There were fewer insertions in abundant cord blood beta clonotypes, but memory repertoires showed no such pattern.

The CDR3 is 16 residues long. In germline, CDR1 is SEHNR, CDR2 FQNEAQ (reference sequence). The ends lost 4 bases at V and 3 bases at J; junction bases unmatched: 5. The same sample was also studied in work on yellow fever vaccine responses in identical twins.

The rearrangement links TRBV7-9 to TRBJ2-7, with 14 bases lining up with TRBD2. The specimen was CD8+ T cells sorted from blood. This sequence was found in a woman aged 18-30 years in good health. The CDR3 nucleotides are TGTGCCAGCAGCTCCCCGGGACTAGCGGGAGTCTACGAGCAGTACTTC. Protein product: CASSSPGLAGVYEQYF.